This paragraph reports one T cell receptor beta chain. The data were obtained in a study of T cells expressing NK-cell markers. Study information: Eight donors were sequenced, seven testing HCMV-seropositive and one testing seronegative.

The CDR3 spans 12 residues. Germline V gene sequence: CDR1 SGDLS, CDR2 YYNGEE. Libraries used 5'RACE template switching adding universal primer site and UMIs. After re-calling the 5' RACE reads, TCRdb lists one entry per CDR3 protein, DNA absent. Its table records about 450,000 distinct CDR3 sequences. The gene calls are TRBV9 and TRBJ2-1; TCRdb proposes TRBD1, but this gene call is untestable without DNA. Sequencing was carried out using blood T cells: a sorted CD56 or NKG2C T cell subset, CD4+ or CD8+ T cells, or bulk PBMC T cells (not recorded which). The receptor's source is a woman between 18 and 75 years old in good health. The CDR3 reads CASSPNSAPQFF.